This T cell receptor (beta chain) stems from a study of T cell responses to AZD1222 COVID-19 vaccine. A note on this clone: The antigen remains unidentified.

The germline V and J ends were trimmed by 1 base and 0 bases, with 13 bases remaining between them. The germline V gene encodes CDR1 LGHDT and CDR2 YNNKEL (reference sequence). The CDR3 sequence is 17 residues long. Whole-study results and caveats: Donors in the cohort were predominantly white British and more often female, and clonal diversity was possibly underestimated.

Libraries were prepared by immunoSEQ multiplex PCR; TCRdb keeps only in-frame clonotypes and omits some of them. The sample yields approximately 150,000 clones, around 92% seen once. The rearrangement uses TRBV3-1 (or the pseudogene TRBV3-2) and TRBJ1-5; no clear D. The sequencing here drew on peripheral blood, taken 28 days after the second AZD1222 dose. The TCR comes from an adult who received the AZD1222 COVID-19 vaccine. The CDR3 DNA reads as TGTGCCAGCAGCCAAGGCCTGGGGTTGAGTAGCAATCAGCCCCAGCATTTT. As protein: CASSQGLGLSSNQPQHF.